One and the same sample provided the 21 T cell receptor beta chains below, sequenced in a study of tumor and adjacent non-tumor tissue in lung cancer. This sample's RNA came from whole unsorted tissue. A modified ARM-PCR protocol with three rounds of nested PCR amplified TCRbeta. TCRdb passed the multiplex PCR reads through MiXCR, listing each CDR3 protein once. The repertoire includes 70,000 to 80,000 distinct CDR3 sequences, roughly 72% of them detected once, and around 9.5% sits in the top ten. Material: lung tumor tissue. The receptors derive from a middle-aged woman with non-small cell lung cancer.

This clonotype occurred a few times. This chain links TRBV11-2 with TRBJ2-3, with 9 bases identical to TRBD2. Germline V CDR1 and CDR2: SGHAT, FQNNGV. The CDR3 loop spans 16 amino acids. The CDR3 reads CVSSFSGSKGTDTQYF. As DNA, the CDR3 is TGTGTCAGTAGCTTTAGCGGGAGTAAGGGCACAGATACGCAGTATTTT.

The rearrangement links TRBV11-2 to TRBJ1-1; D gene uncertain. Germline assignment: CDR1 SGHAT and CDR2 FQNNGV. The CDR3 is 15 residues long. Trimming shortened V by 9 bases and J by 7 bases, and 24 bases separated the two germline ends. For the CDR3, the DNA is TGTGCCAGTAATTTTTCGGAGACCTACCGAAATGAAGCTTTCTTT. Its protein product is CASNFSETYRNEAFF. The full variable domain, completed using reference TRBV11-2 and TRBJ1-1, is EAGVAQSPRYKIIEKRQSVAFWCNPISGHATLYWYQQILGQGPKLLIQFQNNGVVDDSQLPKDRFSAERLKGVDSTLKIQPAKLEDSAVYLCASNFSETYRNEAFFGQGTRLTVV.

This clonotype was seen once. A much larger clone differs by one base, so this may be a read error. The V and J genes are TRBV7-9 and TRBJ1-4; 7 bases are a match to TRBD1. This CDR3 region has 14 residues. Trimming at V came to 5 bases and at J to 10 bases, leaving 10 bases not matched to a gene. Per germline, CDR1 SEHNR and CDR2 FQNEAQ (reference sequence). The DNA of the CDR3 is TGTGCCAGCAGCCCGGACAGGTACCAGGGAAAACTGTTTTTT. This codes for CASSPDRYQGKLFF.

In the case of this clonotype: Since the CDR3 does not end with the conserved phenylalanine or tryptophan, this likely comes from a read error. The chain carries TRBV11-2 and TRBJ2-7; D ambiguous. The germline V gene encodes CDR1 SGHAT and CDR2 FQNNGV. Trimming removed 10 bases at V and 5 bases at J, with 15 bases between. There are 12 residues in the CDR3. CDR3 bases: TGTGCCACTTGCTTAACCCAGGACGAGCAGTACTAC. Its protein product is CATCLTQDEQYY.

V and J are TRBV4-1 and TRBJ2-3; 11 bases map to TRBD1. Germline CDR1 is MGHRA and CDR2 is YSYEKL. V shed 1 base and J 7 bases; nucleotides not matched to a gene: 13. The CDR3 has 18 amino acids. CDR3 in amino acids: CASSQAHIGTGGTYTQYF. As DNA, the CDR3 is TGCGCCAGCAGCCAAGCTCACATCGGGACAGGGGGAACATATACGCAGTATTTT.

This clonotype was recorded a few times. The chain is built from TRBV5-1 and TRBJ2-6; 13 bases fit TRBD2. This CDR3 has 19 amino acids. Losses at the gene ends were 0 bases for V and 3 bases for J; bases not matched to a gene: 6. The germline gives CDR1 SGHRS, CDR2 YFSETQ. The DNA for the CDR3 is TGCGCCAGCAGCTTGGCCGGGACTAGCGGGACGTATGGGGCCAACGTCCTGACTTTC. It specifies CASSLAGTSGTYGANVLTF.

This clonotype was counted between two and nine times. This chain connects TRBV28 to TRBJ1-2; TRBD1 aligns across 9 bases. There are 15 residues in the CDR3. CDR1 and CDR2 from the germline V gene are MDHEN and SYDVKM. V dropped 5 bases and J dropped 5; count of bases not matched to a gene: 9. CDR3 in DNA: TGTGCCAGCAGTCCCCGGGACAGGGCCTTATATGGCTACACCTTC. Translated, it gives CASSPRDRALYGYTF.

Notes on this clonotype: Given a much more abundant clone one base away, this may be a read error. The rearrangement uses TRBV7-8 and TRBJ2-6; no firm D call. The CDR3 runs to 16 residues. Germline assignment: CDR1 SGHVS and CDR2 FQNEAQ. V dropped 2 bases and J dropped 2 bases, with 10 bases sitting between them. CDR3 DNA sequence: TGTGCCAGCAGCTTACTAACAAGACCTGGGGCCAACGTCCTGACTTTC. This codes for CASSLLTRPGANVLTF.

A remark on this clonotype: Since the CDR3 does not end with the conserved phenylalanine or tryptophan, this likely comes from a read error. J is TRBJ2-7 and V is TRBV6-6; D is perhaps TRBD1 (6 bases). Germline CDR1 reads MNHNY; CDR2 reads SVGAGI (reference sequence). The V and J ends lost 1 base and 3 bases respectively, with 16 bases between them. CDR3 size: 16 residues. This CDR3 is CASSYLRGGGHYEQYS. The CDR3 DNA sequence: TGTGCCAGCAGTTACTTGCGCGGTGGGGGACACTACGAGCAGTACTCC.

Worth noting for this clonotype: One junction end does not reproduce the germline sequence, and a read error may be involved. The V call is TRBV12-3 or TRBV12-4, the J call TRBJ1-5; weak D call: TRBD1 (6 bases). The CDR3 covers 15 residues. The CDR3: CGSSLIQGLWQPQHF. In nucleotides, the CDR3 is TGTGGCAGCAGTCTGATACAGGGCCTCTGGCAGCCCCAGCATTTT.

This clonotype occurred a few times. A much larger clone is a single base away; this may be a read error. The chain recombines TRBV29-1 with TRBJ2-1; D not resolved. Trimming pared 5 bases from V and 9 bases from J, leaving 17 bases between. In germline, CDR1 is SQVTM, CDR2 ANQGSEA. This CDR3 has 13 amino acids. The CDR3 DNA reads TGCAGCGTTTTTAGGGATCGGCAACCTGAGCAGTTCTTC. Its translation is CSVFRDRQPEQFF.

This clonotype was seen just once. The chain recombines TRBV11-3 with TRBJ2-1, with TRBD2 matching over 8 bases. V was clipped by 8 bases and J by 9 bases; unmatched bases: 18. This CDR3 contains 16 residues. Germline lookup yields CDR1 SGHNT and CDR2 YENEEA. This CDR3 reads CASCRQGVAGHIEQFF. The CDR3 DNA reads as TGTGCCAGCTGCAGGCAGGGCGTAGCGGGGCACATTGAGCAGTTCTTC.

On this clonotype itself: A clone one base away is much larger, so this may be a read error. The rearrangement uses TRBV5-1 and TRBJ1-2, with 7 bases lining up with TRBD1. The length of the CDR3 is 15 residues. V gave up 0 bases and J gave up 2 bases; unmatched junction bases: 4. CDR1 is SGHRS, CDR2 YFSETQ, per germline. CDR3 in DNA: TGCGCCAGCAGCTTGGACGGGACAGAAAACTATGGCTACACCTTC. Protein: CASSLDGTENYGYTF.

This clonotype was seen more than once but under ten times. CDR3 coding DNA: TGCGCCAGCAGCTTACCGGGACAGGGGGTCTATGGCTACACCTTC. Residues: CASSLPGQGVYGYTF. This chain connects TRBV5-1 to TRBJ1-2; 11 bases are a match to TRBD1. The CDR3 has 15 amino acids. The germline V gene encodes CDR1 SGHRS and CDR2 YFSETQ. The ends lost 2 bases at V and 4 bases at J; junction bases unmatched: 4.

As to this clonotype: A junction end diverges from the germline sequence, so it may reflect a read error. The CDR3 DNA follows: TGTGCCAGCAGCTCTACGGGGGGAACCAAAAACATTCAATACTTC. Protein product: CASSSTGGTKNIQYF. This chain joins TRBV7-9 and TRBJ2-4; 7 bases match TRBD2. CDR3 size: 15 residues. The V gene's germline CDR1 is SEHNR and CDR2 FQNEAQ (reference sequence).

In regard to this clonotype: A junction end diverges from the germline sequence, so it may reflect a read error. The chain employs TRBV18 and TRBJ2-3; weak D call: TRBD2 (5 bases). Germline V gene sequence: CDR1 KGHSH, CDR2 LQKENI. This CDR3 spans 16 amino acids. DNA of the CDR3: TGTGCCAGCTCACCACCGCAAGGACTCTCCACAGATACGCAATATTTT. As protein: CASSPPQGLSTDTQYF.

In its sample, this clonotype was seen many times. The chain combines TRBV28 with TRBJ2-1; weak D call: TRBD2 (5 bases). Trimming removed 11 bases at V and 4 bases at J, with 9 bases between. The CDR3 runs to 11 residues. Per germline, CDR1 MDHEN and CDR2 SYDVKM. The CDR3 nucleotides read TGTGCCGCGGGCAAATACAATGAGCAGTTCTTC. Encoded protein: CAAGKYNEQFF.

A word on this clonotype: One end of the junction is discordant with germline, which a read error may explain. The chain carries TRBV12-3 or TRBV12-4 and TRBJ1-5, with D hard to call. The CDR3 length is 14 residues. The CDR3 spells CASIFLGLNQPWYF. The CDR3 bases are TGTGCCAGCATTTTCCTAGGCCTCAATCAGCCCTGGTATTTT.

Remarks on this clonotype: Sequence at one end of the junction differs from germline and may be a read error. This chain joins TRBV20-1 and TRBJ1-5; D not resolved. The CDR3 loop spans 14 amino acids. In germline, CDR1 is DFQATT, CDR2 SNEGSKA (reference sequence). The chain's CDR3 is CSPDRLNSNRPQHF. Written as DNA, the CDR3 is TGCAGTCCCGACCGATTAAATAGCAATCGGCCCCAGCATTTT.

About this clonotype itself: No conserved phenylalanine or tryptophan ends this CDR3, so it is likely a read error. V and J are TRBV6-5 and TRBJ2-5; D unresolved. Per the germline V gene, CDR1 is MNHEY and CDR2 is SVGAGI. V lost 0 bases, J lost 3 bases, and 23 bases lay in between. The CDR3 covers 19 residues. DNA for the CDR3: TGTGCCAGCAGTTACTCGAGTGTGTTGGGCGGCTACCGGAAAGAGACCCAGTACCTC. Its translation is CASSYSSVLGGYRKETQYL.

Turning to this clonotype: The junction departs from germline at one end; a sequencing error may be responsible. The rearrangement joins TRBV29-1 to TRBJ2-7; D gene uncertain. Germline V gene sequence: CDR1 SQVTM, CDR2 ANQGSEA. The CDR3 contains 14 residues. In DNA, the CDR3 is TGCAGCGATGAAGAGAGTAGGGCCAGCTACGAGCAGTATTTC. Its protein product is CSDEESRASYEQYF.